These T cell receptor beta chains were read from a single sample in a study of blood T cells in healthy people across ages. TCRdb independently ran MiXCR on the 5' RACE reads; one entry per CDR3 protein. The repertoire holds about 320,000 distinct CDR3 sequences, with 25% to 30% as singletons. Sequencing was carried out using blood. Source of these receptors: a woman in her seventies in good health. CDR3s leave out the opening cysteine and the closing phenylalanine or tryptophan. Clone size, where shown, is once, few, many, or a class for clones that have expanded.

>TRBV7-2|13|NA|TRBJ1-1
ASSSSRLLNTEAF
>TRBV7-3|13|few|TRBJ2-1
ASRRGGGLDNEQF
>TRBV19|15|NA|TRBJ2-3
ASSPPWGAPSTDTQY
>TRBV5-6|14|NA|TRBJ2-7
ASSYGTSGGLYEQY
>TRBV3-1|11|NA|TRBJ2-1
ASSSPTDNEQF
>TRBV20-1|12|NA|TRBJ2-3
SASSGRGTDTQY
>TRBV10-3|14|few|TRBJ1-2
AISERGESANYGYT
>TRBV3-1|13|NA|TRBJ2-5
ASSQSTSGKQTQY
>TRBV29-1|10|few|TRBJ2-7
SARQASYEQY
>TRBV27|15|few|TRBJ1-6
ASSKDVSSSYNSPLH
>TRBV12-3/TRBV12-4|10|NA|NA
ASSLGQYEQY
>TRBV20-1|17|NA|TRBJ2-4
SARVSDGLAGLPKNIQY
>TRBV20-1|12|once|TRBJ2-3
SVKRLGSTDTQY
>TRBV20-1|13|NA|TRBJ2-3
SAIPSGAGTDTQY
>TRBV4-1|14|few|TRBJ1-4
ASSQLTGQTNEKLF
>TRBV29-1|11|few|TRBJ2-7
SARTGGNYEQY
>TRBV6-5|13|many|TRBJ1-6
ASSYSINGNSPLH
>TRBV3-1|13|many|TRBJ2-1
ASSQRTSATHEQF
>TRBV27|14|NA|TRBJ2-2
ASSRGPVANTGELF
>TRBV6-2/TRBV6-3|15|NA|TRBJ2-1
ASSYLPSSGRGNEQF
>TRBV6-1|11|NA|TRBJ1-1
ASRGTGPTEAF
>TRBV20-1|10|NA|TRBJ1-1
SARQGNTEAF
>TRBV25-1|14|few|TRBJ2-6
ASSESLGSGANVLT
>TRBV20-1|12|NA|TRBJ2-5
SAGDWQGRETQY
>TRBV29-1|12|NA|TRBJ2-1
SVRRGGSYNKQF
>TRBV12-3/TRBV12-4|13|NA|TRBJ1-5
ASSLEGAGGQPQH
>TRBV10-3|11|NA|TRBJ1-2
AISEWGSYGYT
>TRBV28|14|NA|TRBJ1-2
ASSYPGVRGDYGYT
>TRBV7-2|13|few|TRBJ1-2
ASSPYPGQQYGYT
>TRBV20-1|11|few|TRBJ1-4
SASGLMNEKLF
>TRBV5-1|14|once|TRBJ2-1
ASSLVGTSGDNEQF
>TRBV7-8|14|NA|TRBJ2-3
ASSSRLPRKGDTQY
>TRBV4-1|19|many|TRBJ2-5
ASSQVVSGVGSVGGQETQY
>TRBV7-2|13|many|TRBJ2-5
ASSLSPGRQETQY
>TRBV5-1|11|few|TRBJ1-1
ASSLDGVTEAF
>TRBV7-9|10|NA|TRBJ1-1
ASSLTGPRAF
>TRBV6-2/TRBV6-3|13|NA|TRBJ2-1
ASRRRDKGNVEQF
>TRBV5-6|12|many|TRBJ2-5
ASSFRGIQETQY
>TRBV28|15|few|TRBJ1-5
ASSSSAHRVSNQPQH
>TRBV28|13|few|TRBJ1-5
ASSLSQGSYQPQH
>TRBV18|10|NA|TRBJ1-1
ASSPTGVAAF
>TRBV3-1|13|NA|TRBJ2-5
ASSQYMTSGNERY